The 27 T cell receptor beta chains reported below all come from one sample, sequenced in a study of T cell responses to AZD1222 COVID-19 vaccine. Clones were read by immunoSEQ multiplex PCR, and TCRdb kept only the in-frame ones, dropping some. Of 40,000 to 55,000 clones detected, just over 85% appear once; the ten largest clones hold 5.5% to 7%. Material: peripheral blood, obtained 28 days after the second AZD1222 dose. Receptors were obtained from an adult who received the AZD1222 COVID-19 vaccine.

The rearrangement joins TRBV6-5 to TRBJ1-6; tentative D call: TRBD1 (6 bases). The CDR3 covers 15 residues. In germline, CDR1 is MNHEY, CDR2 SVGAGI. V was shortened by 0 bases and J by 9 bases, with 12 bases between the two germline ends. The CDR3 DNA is TGTGCCAGCAGTTACTCGGGCGGAGGGGGTTCACCCCTCCACTTT. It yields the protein CASSYSGGGGSPLHF.

In nucleotides, the CDR3 is TGCGCCAGCAGTCCGCCCAAACAGGGCGGATACGAGCAGTACTTC. It yields the protein CASSPPKQGGYEQYF. J is TRBJ2-7 and V is TRBV5-1; a possible D gene is TRBD1 (6 bases). V shed 5 bases and J shed 4 bases, with 19 bases lying between them. The CDR3 length is 15 residues. Germline assignment: CDR1 SGHRS and CDR2 YFSETQ.

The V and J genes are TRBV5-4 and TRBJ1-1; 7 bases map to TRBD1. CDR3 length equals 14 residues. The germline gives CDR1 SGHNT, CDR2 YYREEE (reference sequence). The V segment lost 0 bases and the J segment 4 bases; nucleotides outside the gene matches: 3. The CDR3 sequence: CASSLAGGATEAFF. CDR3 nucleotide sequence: TGTGCCAGCAGCTTGGCAGGGGGGGCCACTGAAGCTTTCTTT.

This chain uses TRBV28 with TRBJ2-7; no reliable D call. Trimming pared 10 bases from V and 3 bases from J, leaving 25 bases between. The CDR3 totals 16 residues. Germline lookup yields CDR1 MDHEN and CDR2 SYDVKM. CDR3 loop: CATSASVGEVGYEQYF. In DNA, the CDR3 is TGTGCCACCTCCGCGTCAGTCGGAGAGGTTGGCTACGAGCAGTACTTC.

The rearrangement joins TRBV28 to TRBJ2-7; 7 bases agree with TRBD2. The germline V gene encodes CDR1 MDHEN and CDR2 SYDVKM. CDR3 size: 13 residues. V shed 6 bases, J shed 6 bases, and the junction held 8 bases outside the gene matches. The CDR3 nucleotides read TGTGCCAGCAGCGTGGGACTACCTGGCGAGCAGTACTTC. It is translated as CASSVGLPGEQYF.

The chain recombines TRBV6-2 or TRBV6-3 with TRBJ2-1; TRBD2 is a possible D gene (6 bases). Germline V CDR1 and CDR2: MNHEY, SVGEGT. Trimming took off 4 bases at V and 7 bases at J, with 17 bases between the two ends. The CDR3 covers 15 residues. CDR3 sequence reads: CASSSVAGRENEQFF. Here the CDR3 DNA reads TGTGCCAGCAGTTCCGTGGCGGGACGAGAAAATGAGCAGTTCTTC.

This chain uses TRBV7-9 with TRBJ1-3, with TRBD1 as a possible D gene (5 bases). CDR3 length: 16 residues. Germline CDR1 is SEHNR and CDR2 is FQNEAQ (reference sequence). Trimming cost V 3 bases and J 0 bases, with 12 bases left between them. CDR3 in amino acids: CASSFQGSISGNTIYF. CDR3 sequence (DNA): TGTGCCAGCAGCTTCCAGGGTTCCATCTCTGGAAACACCATATATTTT.

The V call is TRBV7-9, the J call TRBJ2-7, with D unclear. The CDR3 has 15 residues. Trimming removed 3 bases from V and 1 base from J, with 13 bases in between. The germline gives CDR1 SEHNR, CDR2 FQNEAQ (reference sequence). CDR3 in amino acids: CASSFVVGGSYEQYF. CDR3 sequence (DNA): TGTGCCAGCAGCTTCGTTGTGGGCGGATCCTACGAGCAGTACTTC.

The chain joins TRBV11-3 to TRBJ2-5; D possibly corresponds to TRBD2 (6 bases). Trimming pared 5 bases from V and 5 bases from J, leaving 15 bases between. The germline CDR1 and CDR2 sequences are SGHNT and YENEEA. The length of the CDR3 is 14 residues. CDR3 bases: TGTGCCAGCAGCACCGGGACTCCCCCGGAGACCCAGTACTTC. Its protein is CASSTGTPPETQYF. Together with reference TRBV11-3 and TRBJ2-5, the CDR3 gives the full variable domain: EAGVVQSPRYKIIEKKQPVAFWCNPISGHNTLYWYLQNLGQGPELLIRYENEEAVDDSQLPKDRFSAERLKGVDSTLKIQPAELGDSAVYLCASSTGTPPETQYFGPGTRLLVL.

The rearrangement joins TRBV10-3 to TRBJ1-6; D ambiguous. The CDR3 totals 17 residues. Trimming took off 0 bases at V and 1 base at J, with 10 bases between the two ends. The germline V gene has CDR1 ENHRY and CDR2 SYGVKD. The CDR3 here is CAISESISASYNSPLHF. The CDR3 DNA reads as TGTGCCATCAGTGAGTCGATTAGTGCTTCCTATAATTCACCCCTCCACTTT.

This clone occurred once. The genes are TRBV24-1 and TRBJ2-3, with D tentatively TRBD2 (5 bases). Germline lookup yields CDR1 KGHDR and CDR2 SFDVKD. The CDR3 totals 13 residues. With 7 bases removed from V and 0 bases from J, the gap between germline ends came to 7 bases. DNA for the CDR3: TGTGCCACCAGAGCGGACAGCACAGATACGCAGTATTTT. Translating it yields CATRADSTDTQYF.

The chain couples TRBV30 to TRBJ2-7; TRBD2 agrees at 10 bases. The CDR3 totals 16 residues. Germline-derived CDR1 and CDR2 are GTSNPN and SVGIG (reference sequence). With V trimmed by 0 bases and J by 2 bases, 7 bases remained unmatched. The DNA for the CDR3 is TGTGCCTGGAGTGTCCCCCCTAGCGGGAGTACCTACGAGCAGTACTTC. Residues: CAWSVPPSGSTYEQYF. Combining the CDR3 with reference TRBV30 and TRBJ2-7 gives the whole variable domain SQTIHQWPATLVQPVGSPLSLECTVEGTSNPNLYWYRQAAGRGLQLLFYSVGIGQISSEVPQNLSASRPQDRQFILSSKKLLLSDSGFYLCAWSVPPSGSTYEQYFGPGTRLTVT.

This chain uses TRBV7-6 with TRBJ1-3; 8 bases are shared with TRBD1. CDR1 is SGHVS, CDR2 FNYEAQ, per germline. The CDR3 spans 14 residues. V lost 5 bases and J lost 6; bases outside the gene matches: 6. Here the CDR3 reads CASSNDRGLNTIYF. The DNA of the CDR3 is TGTGCCAGCAGCAACGACAGGGGCCTAAACACCATATATTTT. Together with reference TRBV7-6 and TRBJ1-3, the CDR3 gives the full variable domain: GAGVSQSPRYKVTKRGQDVALRCDPISGHVSLYWYRQALGQGPEFLTYFNYEAQQDKSGLPNDRFSAERPEGSISTLTIQRTEQRDSAMYRCASSNDRGLNTIYFGEGSWLTVV.

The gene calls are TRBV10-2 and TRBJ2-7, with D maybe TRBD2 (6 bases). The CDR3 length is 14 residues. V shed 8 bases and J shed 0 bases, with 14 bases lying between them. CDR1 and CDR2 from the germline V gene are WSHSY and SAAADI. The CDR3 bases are TGCGCCAGCGAGACGAGCGGGCTCTCCTACGAGCAGTACTTC. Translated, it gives CASETSGLSYEQYF.

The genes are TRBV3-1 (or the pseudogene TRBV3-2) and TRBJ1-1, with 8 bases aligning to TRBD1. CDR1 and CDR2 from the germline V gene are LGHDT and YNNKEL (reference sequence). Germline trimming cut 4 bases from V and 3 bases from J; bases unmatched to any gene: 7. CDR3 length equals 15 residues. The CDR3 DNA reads TGTGCCAGCAGCCCAGGACAGGGCTGGGACACTGAAGCTTTCTTT. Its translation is CASSPGQGWDTEAFF.

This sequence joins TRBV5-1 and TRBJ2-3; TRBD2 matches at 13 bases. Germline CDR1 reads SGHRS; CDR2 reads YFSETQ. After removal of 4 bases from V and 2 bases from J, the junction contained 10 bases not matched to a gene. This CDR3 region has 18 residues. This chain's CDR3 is CASSPRTSGSVDTDTQYF. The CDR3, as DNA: TGCGCCAGCAGCCCGCGGACTAGCGGGAGCGTGGACACAGATACGCAGTATTTT.

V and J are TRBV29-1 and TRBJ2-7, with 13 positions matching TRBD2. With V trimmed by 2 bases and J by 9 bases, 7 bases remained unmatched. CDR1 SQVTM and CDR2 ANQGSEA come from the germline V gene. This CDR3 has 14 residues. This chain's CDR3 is CSVEIGTSGNVQYF. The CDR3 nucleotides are TGCAGCGTTGAAATCGGGACTAGCGGGAATGTGCAGTACTTC.

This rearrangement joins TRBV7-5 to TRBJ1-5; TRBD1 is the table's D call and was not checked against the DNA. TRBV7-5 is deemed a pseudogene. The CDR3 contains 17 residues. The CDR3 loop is CARSPGTEPYSNQPQHF. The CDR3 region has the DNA TGTGCCAGAAGCCCGGGGACAGAACCTTATAGCAATCAGCCCCAGCATTTT.

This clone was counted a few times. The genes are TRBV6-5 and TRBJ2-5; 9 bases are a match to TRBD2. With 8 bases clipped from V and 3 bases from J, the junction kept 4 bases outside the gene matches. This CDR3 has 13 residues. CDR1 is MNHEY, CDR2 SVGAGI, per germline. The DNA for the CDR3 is TGTGCCAGCGTACGCGGGGGGGAAGAGACCCAGTACTTC. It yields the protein CASVRGGEETQYF.

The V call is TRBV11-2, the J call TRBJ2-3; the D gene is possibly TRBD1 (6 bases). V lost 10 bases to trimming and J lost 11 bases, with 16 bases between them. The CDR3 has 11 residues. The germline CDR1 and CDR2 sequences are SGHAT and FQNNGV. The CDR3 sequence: CATYKEGVQYF. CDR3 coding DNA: TGTGCCACATACAAAGAGGGGGTGCAGTATTTT.

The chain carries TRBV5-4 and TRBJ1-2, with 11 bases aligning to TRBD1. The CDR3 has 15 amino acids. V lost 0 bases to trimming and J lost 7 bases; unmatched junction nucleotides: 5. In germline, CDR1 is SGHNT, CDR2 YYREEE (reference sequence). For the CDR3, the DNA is TGTGCCAGCAGCTTGGAGGGACAGGGGGTTTCTGGCTACACCTTC. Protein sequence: CASSLEGQGVSGYTF.

CDR3 loop: CAIIRTDEKFVLNQPQHF. Written as DNA, the CDR3 is TGTGCCATCATTAGGACAGACGAAAAATTCGTACTGAATCAGCCCCAGCATTTT. The V and J genes are TRBV10-3 and TRBJ1-5, with a possible D match to TRBD1 (6 bases). Trimming cost V 7 bases and J 4 bases, with 26 bases left between them. The CDR3 length is 18 residues. The germline V gene has CDR1 ENHRY and CDR2 SYGVKD.

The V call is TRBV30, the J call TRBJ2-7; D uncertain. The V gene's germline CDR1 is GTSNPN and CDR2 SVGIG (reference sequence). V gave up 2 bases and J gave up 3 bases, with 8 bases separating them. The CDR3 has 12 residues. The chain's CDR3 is CAWSQRVYEQYF. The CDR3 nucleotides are TGTGCCTGGAGTCAGAGAGTCTACGAGCAGTACTTC.

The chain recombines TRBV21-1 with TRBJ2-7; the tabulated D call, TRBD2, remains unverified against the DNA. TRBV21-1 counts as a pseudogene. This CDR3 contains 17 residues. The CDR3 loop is CASSPQRLAGVMYEQYF. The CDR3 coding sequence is TGTGCCAGCAGCCCCCAGAGGCTAGCGGGAGTTATGTACGAGCAGTACTTC.

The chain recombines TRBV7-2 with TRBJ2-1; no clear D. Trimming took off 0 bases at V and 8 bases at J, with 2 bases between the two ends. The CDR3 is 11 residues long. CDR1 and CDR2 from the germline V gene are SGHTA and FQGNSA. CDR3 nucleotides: TGTGCCAGCAGCTTAGCGGATGAGCAGTTCTTC. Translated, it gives CASSLADEQFF.

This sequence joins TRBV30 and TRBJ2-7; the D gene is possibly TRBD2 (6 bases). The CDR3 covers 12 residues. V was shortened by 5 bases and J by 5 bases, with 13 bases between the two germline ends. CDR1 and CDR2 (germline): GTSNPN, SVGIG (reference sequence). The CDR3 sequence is CAWEGGIHEQYF. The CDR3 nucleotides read TGTGCCTGGGAGGGCGGGATCCACGAGCAGTACTTC. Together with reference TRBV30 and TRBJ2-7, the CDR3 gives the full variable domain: SQTIHQWPATLVQPVGSPLSLECTVEGTSNPNLYWYRQAAGRGLQLLFYSVGIGQISSEVPQNLSASRPQDRQFILSSKKLLLSDSGFYLCAWEGGIHEQYFGPGTRLTVT.

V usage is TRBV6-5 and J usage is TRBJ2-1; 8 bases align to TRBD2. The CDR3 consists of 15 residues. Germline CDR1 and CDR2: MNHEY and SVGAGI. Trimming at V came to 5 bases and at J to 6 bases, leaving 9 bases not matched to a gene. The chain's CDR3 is CASSLYSGTPNEQFF. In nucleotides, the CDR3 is TGTGCCAGCAGTCTTTATAGCGGGACCCCCAATGAGCAGTTCTTC.